The 7 T cell receptor beta chains below were found in one sample sequenced in a study of T-cell reconstitution after alpha-beta-depleted transplantation in children. Using unique molecular identifiers, the investigators prepared the TCRbeta library. TCRdb processed the PCR reads anew with MiXCR; each CDR3 protein has one entry. The table lists fewer than 550,000 distinct CDR3 sequences, about an eighth of them singletons. The specimen was PBMCs, mostly from graft donor cells, collected 180 days after TCRalphabeta/CD19-depleted stem cell transplant. The origin of the receptors is a female patient aged 2-9 years who had a stem cell transplant for aplastic anemia, so the T cells may come from the graft donor.

This clonotype showed up many times. The chain links TRBV7-2 to TRBJ2-7, with D tentatively TRBD2 (6 bases). The CDR3 loop spans 15 amino acids. Per germline, CDR1 SGHTA and CDR2 FQGNSA. Trimming shortened V by 4 bases and J by 2 bases, and 15 bases separated the two germline ends. The CDR3 bases are TGTGCCAGCAGCTCGACCATCCTAGCGACCTACGAGCAGTACGTC. Protein: CASSSTILATYEQYV.

This clonotype was observed a handful of times. CDR3 region: CASSYLTGTPWEGNIQYF. Written as DNA, the CDR3 is TGTGCCAGCAGTTATTTGACAGGGACCCCCTGGGAGGGAAACATTCAGTACTTC. The chain has TRBV28 and TRBJ2-4; tentatively, D is TRBD1 or TRBD2 (7 bases each). V was clipped by 4 bases and J by 6 bases, with 25 bases between them. The CDR3 extends over 18 amino acids. Germline loops: CDR1 MDHEN, CDR2 SYDVKM. The full variable domain, its missing parts supplied by reference TRBV28 and TRBJ2-4, is DVKVTQSSRYLVKRTGEKVFLECVQDMDHENMFWYRQDPGLGLRLIYFSYDVKMKEKGDIPEGYSVSREKKERFSLILESASTNQTSMYLCASSYLTGTPWEGNIQYFGAGTRLSVL.

The chain uses TRBV29-1 and TRBJ2-5; D possibly matches TRBD1 or TRBD2 (6 bases each). The CDR3 covers 16 residues. Germline CDR1 is SQVTM and CDR2 is ANQGSEA. V lost 7 bases and J 0 bases, leaving 21 bases between the germline ends. In DNA form, the CDR3 reads TGCAGCGCTTCCATGGGGGGCAGGGGATACCAAGAGACCCAGTACTTC. It specifies CSASMGGRGYQETQYF.

There are many counts of this clonotype. This chain links TRBV11-2 with TRBJ1-3; possible D gene TRBD1, 6 bases. V dropped 6 bases and J dropped 2 bases, with 14 bases sitting between them. The CDR3 loop spans 15 amino acids. Germline loops: CDR1 SGHAT, CDR2 FQNNGV. The CDR3 protein is CASRKSGGPGNTIYF. In DNA form, the CDR3 reads TGTGCCAGCAGGAAGAGTGGGGGCCCTGGAAACACCATATATTTT.

J is TRBJ2-7 and V is TRBV20-1; no definite D call. CDR3 length equals 12 residues. The ends were cut back, 6 bases at V and 2 bases at J, with 11 bases in the middle. Germline V gene sequence: CDR1 DFQATT, CDR2 SNEGSKA (reference sequence). CDR3 residues: CSARNRAYEQYV. The CDR3 DNA sequence: TGCAGTGCGCGTAATAGGGCCTACGAGCAGTACGTC.

The V call is TRBV12-3 or TRBV12-4, the J call TRBJ2-3, with TRBD2 as a possible D gene (5 bases). Trimming pared 8 bases from V and 3 bases from J, leaving 15 bases between. The CDR3 totals 14 residues. The CDR3 spells CASRVDRRTDTQYF. The CDR3 coding sequence is TGTGCCAGCCGTGTCGACCGGAGGACAGATACGCAGTATTTT.

The V and J genes are TRBV12-3 or TRBV12-4 and TRBJ1-3, with D possibly TRBD1 on 6 matching bases. This CDR3 region has 16 residues. V was cut by 10 bases and J by 0 bases, with 19 bases left in between. This CDR3 reads CATRSRGPLSGNTIYF. CDR3 bases: TGTGCCACCCGCAGCCGGGGGCCGCTCTCTGGAAACACCATATATTTT.